A single sample is the source of the 10 T cell receptor beta chains below, sequenced in a study of beta chain features in type 1 diabetes. General study findings and limits: TCRB CDR3s from Type 1 diabetes patients were moderately but significantly shorter in all four CD4+ subsets.

No antigen is known for these receptors. The entirety of the isolated RNA underwent reverse transcription, so expressed TCRB transcripts were sequenced. Data came from immunoSEQ multiplex PCR; TCRdb stores just in-frame clones and leaves some out. Of 630,000 or so clones listed, 11% to 15% are singletons. The sample was naive CD4+ T cells from blood. All receptors come from a man between 18 and 29 years old with type 1 diabetes.

This clone was seen a handful of times. The chain joins TRBV9 to TRBJ2-5; D is possibly TRBD1 or TRBD2 (5 bases each). Germline V gives CDR1 SGDLS, CDR2 YYNGEE. V lost 3 bases, J lost 4 bases, and 22 bases lay in between. This CDR3 region has 17 residues. The CDR3 protein is CASSDGRSGQPLETQYF. CDR3 nucleotides: TGTGCCAGCAGCGACGGGCGGTCGGGGCAGCCCTTAGAGACCCAGTACTTC.

This clone has only a few counts. The chain combines TRBV30 with TRBJ1-5; D not resolved. The V gene's germline CDR1 is GTSNPN and CDR2 SVGIG (reference sequence). V was trimmed by 2 bases and J by 6 bases, leaving 11 bases between them. This CDR3 contains 13 residues. CDR3 sequence (DNA): TGTGCCTGGAGTTTTTCGTTGAGTCAGCCCCAGCATTTT. It is translated as CAWSFSLSQPQHF.

This clone was detected only a few times. The chain uses TRBV6-5 and TRBJ2-1, with a weak D call TRBD1 (7 bases). The V gene lost 5 bases and the J gene lost 7 bases, with 12 bases spanning the gap. CDR1 is MNHEY and CDR2 is SVGAGI in the germline V gene. The CDR3 extends over 13 amino acids. CDR3 coding DNA: TGTGCCAGCAGTAACAGGGGAGGAAATGAGCAGTTCTTC. Residues: CASSNRGGNEQFF.

This clone was observed a handful of times. The chain combines TRBV4-1 with TRBJ1-1; tentatively, D is TRBD1 (5 bases). Trimming took 5 bases from V and 5 from J, leaving 9 bases between them. The CDR3 runs 12 residues. Germline V lookup: CDR1 MGHRA, CDR2 YSYEKL. CDR3 in amino acids: CASSGRGTEAFF. In DNA, the CDR3 is TGCGCCAGCAGCGGGCGGGGGACTGAAGCTTTCTTT.

This clone was detected only a few times. The CDR3 DNA reads TGTGCCAGCAGCTCGCCGGTGGGTCAGCCCCAGCATTTT. Translation gives CASSSPVGQPQHF. The chain is built from TRBV7-2 and TRBJ1-5; no clear D gene. From germline, CDR1 is SGHTA and CDR2 FQGNSA. The CDR3 runs to 13 residues. V lost 4 bases, J lost 6 bases, and 10 bases lay in between.

This clone has a handful of counts. This sequence joins TRBV30 and TRBJ1-5; D ambiguous. CDR1 and CDR2 from the germline V gene are GTSNPN and SVGIG (reference sequence). The CDR3 spans 10 residues. V lost 5 bases and J lost 4, with 3 bases in between. The CDR3 coding sequence is TGTGCCTGGCATAATCAGCCCCAGCATTTT. Its translation is CAWHNQPQHF.

V is TRBV2 and J is TRBJ1-1; no reliable D call. The CDR3 is made up of 13 amino acids. Per the germline V gene, CDR1 is SNHLY and CDR2 is FYNNEI. Trimming removed 7 bases from V and 2 bases from J, with 11 bases in between. The CDR3 loop reads CASTGSPNTEAFF. The CDR3, as DNA: TGTGCCAGCACAGGCAGCCCAAACACTGAAGCTTTCTTT. The variable domain in full, completed from reference TRBV2 and TRBJ1-1, reads EPEVTQTPSHQVTQMGQEVILRCVPISNHLYFYWYRQILGQKVEFLVSFYNNEISEKSEIFDDQFSVERPDGSNFTLKIRSTKLEDSAMYFCASTGSPNTEAFFGQGTRLTVV.

This clone was counted between two and nine times. This chain uses TRBV28 with TRBJ1-2; tentatively, D is TRBD1 (5 bases). V was shortened by 3 bases and J by 7 bases, with 12 bases between the two germline ends. There are 13 residues in the CDR3. Germline V gives CDR1 MDHEN, CDR2 SYDVKM. CDR3 loop: CASSLGTISGYTF. CDR3 coding DNA: TGTGCCAGCAGTTTGGGGACGATCAGTGGCTACACCTTC.

The rearrangement joins TRBV2 to TRBJ2-2, with 9 bases matching TRBD1. After removal of 7 bases from V and 7 bases from J, the junction contained 4 bases not matched to a gene. The CDR3 runs 13 residues. Germline lookup yields CDR1 SNHLY and CDR2 FYNNEI. The CDR3 loop reads CASKRDRDGELFF. In DNA, the CDR3 is TGTGCCAGCAAGCGGGACAGGGACGGGGAGCTGTTTTTT.

On this clone: Other DNA sequences of this sample code for an identical CDR3. The CDR3 DNA reads TGTGCCAGCAGTGACGAGGGAGGGACTGAAGCTTTCTTT. Amino acids: CASSDEGGTEAFF. J is TRBJ1-1 and V is TRBV2; D ambiguous. Germline loops: CDR1 SNHLY, CDR2 FYNNEI. V lost 3 bases and J 5 bases, leaving 10 bases between the germline ends. The CDR3 runs to 13 residues.